This entry describes one TCR beta chain. This entry is derived from a study of human T cells and chemical hapten exposure. The sample's time point: patch test 3, about 24 weeks after DPC sensitization. Treatment here: therapeutic diphenylcyclopropenone sensitization with weekly scalp DPC. Individual cDNA molecules (in the library) carried attached unique molecular identifiers. TCRdb itself ran the RACE reads through MiXCR, one entry per CDR3 protein. The sample shows 190,000 or so distinct CDR3 sequences, 24% of them seen only once. Between the trimmed V and J ends, which lost 4 bases and 4 bases, there was a span of 14 bases. Germline V lookup: CDR1 KGHDR, CDR2 SFDVKD. CDR3 length: 15 residues.

The genes are TRBV24-1 and TRBJ2-3; tentative D call: TRBD1 (5 bases). The clonotype was recovered from a middle-aged woman with alopecia areata. Some clones in this sample may be carry-over from other donors' samples. The material sequenced was whole blood, taken in connection with sensitization to the hapten diphenylcyclopropenone (DPC). This CDR3 reads CATSDGQLAPDTQYF. CDR3 coding DNA: TGTGCCACCAGTGACGGACAACTCGCCCCAGATACGCAGTATTTT.